These 23 T cell receptor beta chains share one sample of origin, sequenced in a study of neurological immune-mediated disorders (dated by TCRdb to between 2018 and 2021). Library creation used 5' RACE. Sequenced using an Illumina HiSeq 2500. TCRdb reprocessed the public reads (quality trimming at Q25 with fastp, clone calling with MiXCR) and kept in-frame beta chains. Every distinct CDR3 protein forms one entry, paired with its most common genes and DNA. The sample table records roughly 71,000 distinct CDR3 sequences; roughly 3.9% of these occur just once. In total, the top ten clones hold 1.3% of the sample. The material sequenced was PBMCs. The receptor source for this set is a man younger than 45 with multiple sclerosis.

This clonotype was recorded many times. This chain uses TRBV7-9 with TRBJ1-1, with a tentative D call TRBD1 (5 bases). Per the germline V gene, CDR1 is SEHNR and CDR2 is FQNEAQ (reference sequence). The CDR3 has 16 residues. Trimming removed 1 base at V and 0 bases at J, with 12 bases between. The CDR3 nucleotides read TGTGCCAGCAGCTTAGGGGCAGGGTTTATGAACACTGAAGCTTTCTTT. Encoded protein: CASSLGAGFMNTEAFF. The full variable domain, rest sourced from reference TRBV7-9 and TRBJ1-1, is DTGVSQNPRHKITKRGQNVTFRCDPISEHNRLYWYRQTLGQGPEFLTYFQNEAQLEKSRLLSDRFSAERPKGSFSTLEIQRTEQGDSAMYLCASSLGAGFMNTEAFFGQGTRLTVV.

This clonotype has a count of ten or more. The chain recombines TRBV7-8 with TRBJ1-2; 8 nucleotides agree with TRBD1. CDR1 SGHVS and CDR2 FQNEAQ come from the germline V gene. The CDR3 is made up of 14 amino acids. After removal of 5 bases from V and 6 bases from J, the junction contained 8 bases not matched to a gene. This CDR3 reads CASSPRTGTNGYTF. The CDR3 nucleotides read TGTGCCAGCAGCCCCAGGACAGGGACGAATGGCTACACCTTC.

In this sample, this clonotype turned up many times. The rearrangement links TRBV5-1 to TRBJ2-2; TRBD1 might be the D (6 bases). This CDR3 has 13 residues. V was shortened by 2 bases and J by 6 bases, with 8 bases between the two germline ends. Germline CDR1 SGHRS, CDR2 YFSETQ. For the CDR3, the DNA is TGCGCCAGCAGCTTAGGGGGTTCCGGGGAGCTGTTTTTT. Translation gives CASSLGGSGELFF.

This clonotype was detected a few times. The chain employs TRBV20-1 and TRBJ2-2; 10 positions match TRBD2. Germline V CDR1 and CDR2: DFQATT, SNEGSKA (reference sequence). The junction had 8 bases not matched to a gene; V was cut back by 6 bases and J by 1 base. The CDR3 has 16 residues. The CDR3 DNA sequence: TGCAGTGCGAGGGACCGGACTAGCGGGAACACCGGGGAGCTGTTTTTT. Protein: CSARDRTSGNTGELFF.

This clonotype was counted at least ten times. The chain carries TRBV7-2 and TRBJ1-5, with D unclear. Germline-derived CDR1 and CDR2 are SGHTA and FQGNSA. This CDR3 spans 13 amino acids. The V gene lost 5 bases and the J gene lost 0 bases, with 5 bases spanning the gap. The CDR3 bases are TGTGCCAGCAGCCTAAATAGCAATCAGCCCCAGCATTTT. Protein: CASSLNSNQPQHF.

This clonotype has a count of ten or more. The gene calls are TRBV5-1 and TRBJ2-7, with TRBD1 matching over 11 bases. This CDR3 comprises 14 residues. V lost 6 bases to trimming and J lost 5 bases; unmatched junction nucleotides: 7. Germline V gives CDR1 SGHRS, CDR2 YFSETQ. The CDR3 loop reads CASTRTGGLDEQYF. CDR3 DNA sequence: TGCGCCAGCACCCGGACAGGGGGCTTGGACGAGCAGTACTTC.

This clonotype came up many times. The chain couples TRBV7-2 to TRBJ2-7; 7 bases map to TRBD1. The ends lost 2 bases at V and 1 base at J; junction bases unmatched: 5. This CDR3 spans 15 amino acids. Germline V gene lookup returns CDR1 SGHTA and CDR2 FQGNSA. The CDR3 spells CASSLLRGLSYEQYF. The CDR3 nucleotides are TGTGCCAGCAGCTTACTCAGGGGGTTATCCTACGAGCAGTACTTC.

This clonotype has at least ten counts. The chain employs TRBV11-2 and TRBJ2-2; 7 nucleotides match TRBD1. The CDR3 is 16 residues long. Germline V gives CDR1 SGHAT, CDR2 FQNNGV. V was clipped by 5 bases and J by 0 bases; unmatched bases: 6. CDR3 bases: TGTGCCAGCAGCCAGTGGGACAGATCGAACACCGGGGAGCTGTTTTTT. It yields the protein CASSQWDRSNTGELFF.

The sample holds many counts of this clonotype. The chain is built from TRBV15 and TRBJ2-1, with 8 bases matching TRBD2. Germline values: CDR1 LNHNV, CDR2 YYDKDF (reference sequence). This CDR3 comprises 16 residues. Trimming took 0 bases from V and 8 from J; bases not matched to a gene: 9. The CDR3 region is CATSRESRGGGYEQFF. The CDR3 region has the DNA TGTGCCACCAGCAGAGAATCCCGGGGGGGCGGTTATGAGCAGTTCTTC.

At least ten counts were recorded for this clonotype. The J gene is TRBJ1-2, the V gene TRBV7-2; D might be TRBD1 (5 bases). The V end was cut by 5 bases, the J end by 7 bases, with 14 bases between. The CDR3 contains 13 residues. The germline CDR1 and CDR2 sequences are SGHTA and FQGNSA. CDR3 sequence reads: CASSPNGGIGYTF. The CDR3 DNA follows: TGTGCCAGCAGCCCCAACGGGGGGATTGGCTACACCTTC. Full variable domain (outside the CDR3, taken from reference TRBV7-2 and TRBJ1-2): GAGVSQSPSNKVTEKGKDVELRCDPISGHTALYWYRQSLGQGLEFLIYFQGNSAPDKSGLPSDRFSAERTGGSVSTLTIQRTQQEDSAVYLCASSPNGGIGYTFGSGTRLTVV.

The rearrangement uses TRBV7-9 and TRBJ1-1; D is unclear. This CDR3 contains 13 residues. Trimming removed 6 bases from V and 1 base from J, with 9 bases in between. Germline CDR1 is SEHNR and CDR2 is FQNEAQ (reference sequence). The CDR3 is CASRPPGNTEAFF. DNA of the CDR3: TGTGCCAGCAGACCCCCCGGGAACACTGAAGCTTTCTTT.

This clonotype was seen ten or more times. This chain connects TRBV12-3 or TRBV12-4 to TRBJ2-7; TRBD2 matches at 8 bases. With V trimmed by 3 bases and J by 3 bases, 10 bases remained unmatched. This CDR3 region has 16 residues. The CDR3 reads CASSLNSLAGIYEQYF. The CDR3 bases are TGTGCCAGCAGTTTGAACTCCTTAGCGGGAATCTACGAGCAGTACTTC.

This clonotype showed up many times. This rearrangement joins TRBV5-5 to TRBJ2-7; D uncertain. Germline lookup yields CDR1 SGHKS and CDR2 YYEKEE (reference sequence). CDR3 length: 12 residues. V dropped 4 bases and J dropped 6 bases, with 11 bases sitting between them. The CDR3 coding sequence is TGTGCCAGCAGCCCGTCAGGAACCGAGCAGTACTTC. It translates to CASSPSGTEQYF.

This clonotype was detected only a few times. It is unclear where the CDR3 begins or ends on the DNA, so no DNA is shown, and the CDR3 is as TCRdb lists it. The chain links TRBV7-2 to TRBJ1-6; TRBD1, the table's D call, lacks a check against the DNA. Germline-derived CDR1 and CDR2 are SGHTA and FQGNSA. The CDR3 has 18 amino acids, counting both end residues. The CDR3 sequence: CASSLVGSGTGRYSPLNF.

For this clonotype: It may be a read error: a sequence one base away is much more abundant. This rearrangement joins TRBV27 to TRBJ2-7, with a possible D match to TRBD2 (5 bases). Per germline, CDR1 MNHEY and CDR2 SMNVEV (reference sequence). This CDR3 is 14 amino acids long. CDR3 sequence reads: CASSWNSVSYELYF. CDR3 coding DNA: TGTGCCAGCAGCTGGAATAGCGTCTCCTACGAGCTGTACTTC.

This clonotype was recorded a few times. The chain employs TRBV3-1 and TRBJ2-7; D is undetermined. Trimming removed 6 bases at V and 2 bases at J, with 5 bases between. The CDR3 has 11 amino acids. Per germline, CDR1 LGHDT and CDR2 YNNKEL (reference sequence). Written as DNA, the CDR3 is TGTGCCAGCAGACAGACCTACGAGCAGTACTTC. Amino acids: CASRQTYEQYF.

The table lists this clonotype with many counts. The rearrangement links TRBV20-1 to TRBJ2-5; D may be TRBD1 or TRBD2 (5 bases each). This CDR3 has 13 residues. Per the germline V gene, CDR1 is DFQATT and CDR2 is SNEGSKA (reference sequence). V was pared by 5 bases and J by 2 bases, with 12 bases between. The CDR3 nucleotides read TGCAGTGCTTTTGGGACGCAACAAGAGACCCAGTACTTC. This sequence encodes CSAFGTQQETQYF.

At least ten counts were recorded for this clonotype. This chain joins TRBV6-2 or TRBV6-3 and TRBJ2-1; 8 bases agree with TRBD2. Germline V gene data show CDR1 as MNHEY and CDR2 as SVGEGT. CDR3 length: 16 residues. After removal of 2 bases from V and 2 bases from J, the junction contained 5 bases not matched to a gene. The CDR3 spells CASSYPYGGAYNEQFF. The DNA for the CDR3 is TGTGCCAGCAGTTACCCCTACGGGGGGGCCTACAATGAGCAGTTCTTC.

Ten or more counts support this clonotype. The chain is built from TRBV20-1 and TRBJ2-1; TRBD2 is a possible D gene (6 bases). Trimming removed 6 bases at V and 3 bases at J, with 12 bases between. Germline-derived CDR1 and CDR2 are DFQATT and SNEGSKA (reference sequence). The CDR3 extends over 13 amino acids. CDR3 protein: CSAKRGSYNEQFF. The DNA of the CDR3 is TGCAGTGCCAAACGGGGGAGCTACAATGAGCAGTTCTTC.

This clonotype has ten or more counts. This chain uses TRBV3-1 with TRBJ2-7; D may be TRBD2 (6 bases). CDR1 LGHDT and CDR2 YNNKEL come from the germline V gene (reference sequence). The CDR3 runs to 15 residues. The ends were cut back, 0 bases at V and 3 bases at J, with 12 bases in the middle. CDR3 nucleotides: TGTGCCAGCAGCCAAGAATGGGGAGGTAGCTACGAGCAGTACTTC. Residues: CASSQEWGGSYEQYF.

At least ten counts were recorded for this clonotype. Here the CDR3 DNA reads TGTGCCAGCAGCCCCATATTGACTAATCAAGAGACCCAGTACTTC. It specifies CASSPILTNQETQYF. The chain couples TRBV7-2 to TRBJ2-5; D possibly corresponds to TRBD2 (5 bases). V lost 5 bases and J 2 bases, leaving 15 bases between the germline ends. CDR1 is SGHTA and CDR2 is FQGNSA in the germline V gene. This CDR3 spans 15 amino acids.

In this sample, this clonotype turned up many times. This sequence joins TRBV4-3 and TRBJ2-2; weak D call: TRBD2 (6 bases). Germline assignment: CDR1 LGHNA and CDR2 YSLEER. The length of the CDR3 is 18 residues. Trimming stripped 3 bases from V and 2 bases from J, with 19 bases between. CDR3 loop: CASSQDARGERNTGELFF. Written as DNA, the CDR3 is TGCGCCAGCAGCCAGGACGCGCGGGGAGAACGAAACACCGGGGAGCTGTTTTTT.

This clonotype was detected ten times or more. The V and J genes are TRBV20-1 and TRBJ1-2; possible D gene TRBD1, 5 bases. The V gene's germline CDR1 is DFQATT and CDR2 SNEGSKA (reference sequence). V lost 0 bases and J lost 0, with 8 bases in between. The CDR3 sequence is 14 residues long. CDR3 residues: CSARERGANYGYTF. The CDR3 DNA follows: TGCAGTGCTAGAGAGCGAGGGGCTAACTATGGCTACACCTTC.